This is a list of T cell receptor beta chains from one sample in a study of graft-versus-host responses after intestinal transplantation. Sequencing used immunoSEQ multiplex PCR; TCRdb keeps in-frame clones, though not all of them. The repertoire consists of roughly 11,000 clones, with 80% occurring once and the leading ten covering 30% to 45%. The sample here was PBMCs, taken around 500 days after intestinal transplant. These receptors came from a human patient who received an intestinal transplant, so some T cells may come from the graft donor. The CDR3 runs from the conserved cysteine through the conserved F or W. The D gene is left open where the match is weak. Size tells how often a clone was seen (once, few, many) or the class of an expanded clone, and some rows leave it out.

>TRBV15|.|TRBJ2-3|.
CATSGRTEDFTDTQYF
TGTGCCACCAGCGGTAGGACGGAGGATTTCACAGATACGCAGTATTTT
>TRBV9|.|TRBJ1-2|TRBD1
CASSSNPDREGNYGYTF
TGTGCCAGCAGCTCCAACCCGGACAGGGAAGGGAACTATGGCTACACCTTC
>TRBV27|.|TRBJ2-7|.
CASSSLGTGRGEQYF
TGTGCCAGCAGTTCCCTAGGAACAGGGAGAGGCGAGCAGTACTTC
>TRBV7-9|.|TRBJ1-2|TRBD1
CASSYRQGAGGYTF
TGTGCCAGCAGCTATCGTCAGGGGGCGGGTGGCTACACCTTC
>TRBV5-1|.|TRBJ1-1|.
CASREEGNEAFF
TGCGCCAGCAGGGAGGAGGGGAATGAAGCTTTCTTT
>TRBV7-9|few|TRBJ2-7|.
CASSPGRNEQYF
TGTGCCAGCAGCCCGGGGAGAAACGAGCAGTACTTC
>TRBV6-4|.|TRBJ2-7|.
CASSDSVGSYEQYF
TGTGCCAGCAGTGACTCCGTCGGATCCTACGAGCAGTACTTC
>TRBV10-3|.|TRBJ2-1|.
CATGTPADEQFF
TGTGCCACCGGGACGCCCGCGGATGAGCAGTTCTTC
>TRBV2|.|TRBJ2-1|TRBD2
CASRGLAGGSSYNEQFF
TGTGCCAGCCGGGGACTAGCGGGAGGGAGCTCCTACAATGAGCAGTTCTTC
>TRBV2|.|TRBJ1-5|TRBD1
CASGRGQGAQHF
TGTGCCAGCGGGAGGGGACAGGGGGCCCAGCATTTT
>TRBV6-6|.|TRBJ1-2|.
CASTTGDGYTF
TGTGCCAGCACCACAGGCGATGGCTACACCTTC
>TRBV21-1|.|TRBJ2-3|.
CASSQRGVRHPSTDTQYF
TGTGCCAGCAGCCAAAGGGGAGTGCGACACCCTAGCACAGATACGCAGTATTTT
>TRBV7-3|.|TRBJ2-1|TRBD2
CASSLSGLGGSSYNEQFF
TGTGCCAGCAGCTTAAGTGGGTTGGGCGGGAGCTCCTACAATGAGCAGTTCTTC
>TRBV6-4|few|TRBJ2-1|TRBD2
CASSDGSSGYNEQFF
TGTGCCAGCAGTGACGGGTCTAGCGGATACAATGAGCAGTTCTTC
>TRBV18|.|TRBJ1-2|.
CASSAVPSPYGYTF
TGTGCCAGCTCAGCAGTCCCTTCCCCCTATGGCTACACCTTC
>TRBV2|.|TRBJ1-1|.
CASSEKGGYTEAFF
TGTGCCAGCAGTGAAAAGGGGGGGTACACTGAAGCTTTCTTT
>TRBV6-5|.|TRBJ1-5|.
CATRGGGNQPQHF
TGTGCCACACGGGGGGGTGGCAATCAGCCCCAGCATTTT
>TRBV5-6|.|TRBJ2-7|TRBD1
CASSLGTGTVREQYF
TGTGCCAGCAGCTTGGGGACAGGGACAGTGAGGGAGCAGTACTTC
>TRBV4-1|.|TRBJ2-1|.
CASKGVVVGNNEQFF
TGCGCCAGCAAGGGAGTAGTGGTGGGAAACAATGAGCAGTTCTTC
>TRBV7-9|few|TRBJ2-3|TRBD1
CASSPRQGADTDTQYF
TGTGCCAGCAGCCCCCGACAGGGGGCCGACACAGATACGCAGTATTTT
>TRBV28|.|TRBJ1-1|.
CASGGGNTEAFF
TGTGCAAGTGGAGGAGGTAACACTGAAGCTTTCTTT
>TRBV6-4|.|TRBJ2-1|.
CASSDSELNEQFF
TGTGCCAGCAGTGACTCCGAGCTCAATGAGCAGTTCTTC
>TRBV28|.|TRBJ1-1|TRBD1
CASSITGGTEAFF
TGTGCCAGCAGTATTACAGGGGGCACTGAAGCTTTCTTT
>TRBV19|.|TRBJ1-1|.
CASSPLKGRGNTEAFF
TGTGCCAGTAGTCCCCTTAAAGGGCGGGGGAACACTGAAGCTTTCTTT
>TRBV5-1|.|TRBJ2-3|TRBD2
CASSLAGLAGASHTDTQYF
TGCGCCAGCAGCTTGGCCGGACTAGCGGGAGCTTCTCACACAGATACGCAGTATTTT
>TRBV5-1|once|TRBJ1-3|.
CASSLAAGGNTIYF
TGCGCCAGCAGCTTGGCCGCGGGAGGAAACACCATATATTTT
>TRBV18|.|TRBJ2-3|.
CASSGVGSTDTQYF
TGTGCCAGCTCGGGGGTCGGGAGCACAGATACGCAGTATTTT
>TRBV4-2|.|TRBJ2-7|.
CASSLGPTTYEQYF
TGTGCCAGCAGCTTGGGCCCCACAACCTACGAGCAGTACTTC
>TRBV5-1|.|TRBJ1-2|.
CASSLQNYGYTF
TGCGCCAGCAGCTTGCAGAATTATGGCTACACCTTC
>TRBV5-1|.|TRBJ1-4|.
CASSLRGTTNEKLFF
TGCGCCAGCAGCTTGCGCGGGACAACTAATGAAAAACTGTTTTTT
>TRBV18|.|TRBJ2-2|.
CASSPVTGKIRTGELFF
TGTGCCAGCTCACCAGTAACAGGCAAAATTCGCACCGGGGAGCTGTTTTTT
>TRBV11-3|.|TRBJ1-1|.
CASSLEGTMNTEAFF
TGTGCCAGCAGCTTAGAGGGGACGATGAACACTGAAGCTTTCTTT
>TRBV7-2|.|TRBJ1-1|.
CASSLSTGLNTEAFF
TGTGCCAGCAGCTTGTCTACAGGACTGAACACTGAAGCTTTCTTT
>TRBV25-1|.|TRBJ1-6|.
CASSEYQGLRSPLHF
TGTGCCAGCAGTGAATATCAGGGTTTAAGATCACCCCTCCACTTT
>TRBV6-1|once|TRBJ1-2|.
CASSEGGGYEGDTF
TGTGCCAGCAGTGAGGGTGGCGGTTATGAGGGCGACACCTTC
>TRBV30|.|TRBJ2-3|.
CAWSVRVADTQYF
TGTGCCTGGAGTGTAAGGGTGGCAGATACGCAGTATTTT
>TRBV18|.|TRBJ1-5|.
CASSPYRRDQPQHF
TGTGCCAGCTCACCTTACAGGAGAGATCAGCCCCAGCATTTT
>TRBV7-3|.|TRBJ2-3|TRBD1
CASSRSGGVGDTQYF
TGTGCCAGCAGCCGGTCAGGGGGAGTTGGAGATACGCAGTATTTT
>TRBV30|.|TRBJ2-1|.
CASKGDSYNEQFF
TGTGCCTCCAAGGGGGACTCCTACAATGAGCAGTTCTTC
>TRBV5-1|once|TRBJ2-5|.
CASSLAPGPETQYF
TGCGCCAGCAGCTTGGCCCCCGGGCCAGAGACCCAGTACTTC
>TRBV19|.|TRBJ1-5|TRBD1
CASRDRPNSNQPQHF
TGTGCCAGCCGGGACAGACCCAATAGCAATCAGCCCCAGCATTTT